This T cell receptor beta chain originates from a study of molecular identifiers for immune sequencing clone quantification. Study-level findings and limits: Naive cells had under 1% of molecules in clones above 20 RNA copies, effectors over 97%.

In its sample, this clonotype was seen a few times. Its specificity is unknown. Previously described methods with listed TCR primers produced the bulk TCR libraries. TCRdb passed the PCR reads through MiXCR, listing each CDR3 protein once. The sample lists about 500,000 distinct CDR3 sequences, about a fifth seen once, with about 0.84% in the top ten. What was sequenced was naive CD8+ T cells from blood, with Jurkat cell RNA spiked in. Subset: FACS-sorted CD8+CD4-CCR7+CD45RA+ naive T cells. This TCR was recovered from a human donor in good health. Some libraries in this study had Jurkat cell RNA spiked in.

In nucleotides, the CDR3 is TGTGCCAGCAGCTTGACAGGGCGAGTGGACGAGCAGTACTTC. Translation gives CASSLTGRVDEQYF. The chain is built from TRBV5-4 and TRBJ2-7, with TRBD1 as a possible D gene (6 bases). The CDR3 is 14 amino acids. Germline CDR1 SGHNT, CDR2 YYREEE (reference sequence). Trimming took off 1 base at V and 5 bases at J, with 13 bases between the two ends.